This T cell receptor (beta chain) was observed in a study of cytomegalovirus exposure and HLA in healthy donors. Turning to the study itself: From donors who were HLA-typed, an early data release held 65 million to 85 million unique TCRs.

Points from the study as a whole: Prediction of most subjects' HLA-A and HLA-B alleles by TCR beta sequences was reportedly accurate. More clonal expansion characterized HLA-associated TCR beta chains than equally common others in a later analysis.

With respect to this clone: Its specificity is not known.

The V and J ends lost 2 bases and 4 bases, in that order; junction bases with no gene match: 1. CDR3 length: 14 residues. Germline assignment: CDR1 SGHRS and CDR2 YFSETQ. The PCR employed 60 Vbeta primers together with 13 Jbeta primers. Authors' data handling: Approximately 10 million shared chains were among around 78 million unique TCR beta chains counted in a later analysis. Sequencing used immunoSEQ multiplex PCR; TCRdb keeps in-frame clones, though not all of them. V, J and clone size are those of that table, while D and trimming were read from the DNA. Of under 200,000 clones in the sample, approximately 81% are singletons; the top ten hold approximately 1.5%.

V usage is TRBV5-1 and J usage is TRBJ2-5, with 11 positions matching TRBD1. The clonotype originates from a male donor in good health and CMV-seronegative. Sequencing input: PBMCs. The CDR3 region is CASSFGTGGETQYF. DNA of the CDR3: TGCGCCAGCAGCTTCGGGACAGGGGGAGAGACCCAGTACTTC.